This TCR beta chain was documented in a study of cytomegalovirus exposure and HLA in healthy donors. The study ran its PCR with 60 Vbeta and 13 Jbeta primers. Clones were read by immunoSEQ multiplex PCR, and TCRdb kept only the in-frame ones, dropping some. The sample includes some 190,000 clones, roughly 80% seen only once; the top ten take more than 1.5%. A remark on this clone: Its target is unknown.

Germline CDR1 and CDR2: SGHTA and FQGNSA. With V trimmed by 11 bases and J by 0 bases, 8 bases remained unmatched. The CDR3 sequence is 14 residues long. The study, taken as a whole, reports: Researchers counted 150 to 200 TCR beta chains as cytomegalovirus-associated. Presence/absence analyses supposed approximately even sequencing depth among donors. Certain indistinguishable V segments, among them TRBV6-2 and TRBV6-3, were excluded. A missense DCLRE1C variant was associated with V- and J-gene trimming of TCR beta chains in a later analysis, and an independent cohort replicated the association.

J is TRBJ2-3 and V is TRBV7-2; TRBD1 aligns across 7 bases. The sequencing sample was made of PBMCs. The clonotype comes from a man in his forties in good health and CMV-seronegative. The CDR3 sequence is CASQRQGSTDTQYF. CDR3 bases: TGTGCCTCCCAGAGACAGGGAAGCACAGATACGCAGTATTTT.